This TCR beta chain was retrieved from a study of blood T cell repertoires in COVID-19. Study as a whole: The United States, Italy and Spain supplied acute and convalescent COVID-19 samples.

In the original workflow: Estimation of nucleated cell counts was performed using reference gene primer amplification. The assay was immunoSEQ multiplex PCR, and TCRdb's table has in-frame clones only and misses some. V and J calls and clone size are as listed in that table; D and trimming were resolved from the DNA. The data contain roughly 330,000 clones, around nine tenths of them seen just once; the ten biggest clones take up about 4.7%. CDR3 size: 15 residues. Germline CDR1 reads SGHRS; CDR2 reads YFSETQ. With 0 bases clipped from V and 7 bases from J, the junction kept 5 bases outside the gene matches. Participants, about 18 to 90 years old, spanned more than 20 US areas.

The chain joins TRBV5-1 to TRBJ1-2; 11 nucleotides align to TRBD1. The material sequenced was PBMCs or T cells enriched from blood (not recorded which). The TCR originated in a man aged 25-40 years who had recovered from COVID-19. The CDR3: CASSLDGTGGRGYTF. The CDR3, as DNA: TGCGCCAGCAGCTTGGACGGGACAGGGGGTCGTGGCTACACCTTC. Full variable domain (missing parts from reference TRBV5-1 and TRBJ1-2): KAGVTQTPRYLIKTRGQQVTLSCSPISGHRSVSWYQQTPGQGLQFLFEYFSETQRNKGNFPGRFSGRQFSNSRSEMNVSTLELGDSALYLCASSLDGTGGRGYTFGSGTRLTVV.